This TCR beta chain was documented in a study of response to subunit inactivated influenza vaccine. The study's findings and limits: The authors proposed limited new T cell recruitment per seasonal influenza vaccination.

This clonotype was counted at least ten times. Its matching antigen is unknown. There are 15 residues in the CDR3. With V trimmed by 5 bases and J by 5 bases, 11 bases remained unmatched. From germline, CDR1 is DFQATT and CDR2 SNEGSKA (reference sequence). Via MiXCR, TCRdb re-called the RT-PCR reads, giving one row per CDR3 protein. The sample contains around 570,000 distinct CDR3 sequences, approximately 7.6% of which appear only once. Sequenced here: PBMCs from blood, sampled around 25 months after vaccination. The sequence was obtained from a man between 50 and 70 years old who received an inactivated influenza vaccine. The rearrangement uses TRBV20-1 and TRBJ1-1; 10 bases are shared with TRBD1. The CDR3 bases are TGCAGTGCTTACGGGACAGGGGTACCGAGGACTGAAGCTTTCTTT. It encodes CSAYGTGVPRTEAFF.